Listed here are 29 T cell receptor beta chains from one sample, sequenced in a study of monozygotic twins with cystic fibrosis. Generated by immunoSEQ multiplex PCR, the TCRdb table keeps only in-frame clones and is missing some. The table includes about 19,000 clones, about 97% detected once. Sequencing input: blood. The receptors were sampled from a woman aged 25-40 years with cystic fibrosis.

This clone showed up just a few times. The genes are TRBV9 and TRBJ1-1; D remains ambiguous. The CDR3 contains 13 residues. V shed 4 bases and J shed 1 base, with 8 bases lying between them. CDR1 and CDR2 (germline): SGDLS, YYNGEE. The CDR3 reads CASSPPSNTEAFF. The CDR3 nucleotides are TGTGCCAGCAGCCCCCCATCGAACACTGAAGCTTTCTTT.

The genes are TRBV9 and TRBJ2-1, with 10 bases matching TRBD2. The CDR3 loop spans 16 amino acids. Per the germline V gene, CDR1 is SGDLS and CDR2 is YYNGEE. J lost 7 bases, V lost 3 bases, and 10 bases had no gene match. CDR3: CASSAYSGGAMNEQFF. The CDR3 DNA reads TGTGCCAGCAGCGCTTACAGCGGGGGGGCCATGAATGAGCAGTTCTTC.

The V gene is TRBV6-5, the J gene TRBJ2-7; the D gene is possibly TRBD2 (6 bases). Trimming stripped 6 bases from V and 7 bases from J, with 16 bases between. The CDR3 is made up of 13 amino acids. Germline V gives CDR1 MNHEY, CDR2 SVGAGI. The CDR3 nucleotides are TGTGCCAGCAGCCACGGGGGTGGGCGGGAGCAGTACTTC. Protein: CASSHGGGREQYF.

The chain links TRBV4-1 to TRBJ2-7, with TRBD1 as a possible D gene (5 bases). The CDR3 has 14 amino acids. V was trimmed by 0 bases and J by 0 bases, leaving 6 bases between them. Germline V CDR1 and CDR2: MGHRA, YSYEKL. The CDR3, as DNA: TGCGCCAGCAGCCAAGACAGGGACTCCTACGAGCAGTACTTC. It yields the protein CASSQDRDSYEQYF.

The V and J genes are TRBV4-2 and TRBJ2-5; possibly TRBD1 for D (5 bases). Germline V gives CDR1 LGHNA, CDR2 YNFKEQ. The CDR3 consists of 16 residues. Trimming removed 2 bases from V and 5 bases from J, with 18 bases in between. The CDR3 sequence: CASSQSGQAGWETQYF. Written as DNA, the CDR3 is TGTGCCAGCAGCCAATCAGGGCAGGCCGGGTGGGAGACCCAGTACTTC.

The V and J genes are TRBV7-6 and TRBJ1-1, with D maybe TRBD1 (5 bases). Trimming removed 4 bases from V and 5 bases from J, with 11 bases in between. CDR3 size: 13 residues. Germline V lookup: CDR1 SGHVS, CDR2 FNYEAQ. CDR3 region: CASSSGGVTEAFF. CDR3 coding DNA: TGTGCCAGCAGCTCCGGGGGGGTTACTGAAGCTTTCTTT.

This clone was counted once. The V call is TRBV30, the J call TRBJ1-1; D unclear. Germline V CDR1 and CDR2: GTSNPN, SVGIG (reference sequence). V shed 3 bases and J shed 10 bases, with 15 bases lying between them. CDR3 length: 12 amino acids. The CDR3, as DNA: TGTGCCTGGAGACCCTCTGGCCCCAGAGCTTTCTTT. Translation: CAWRPSGPRAFF.

V and J are TRBV27 and TRBJ1-2; D gene ambiguous. CDR3 length: 14 residues. Germline V gene lookup returns CDR1 MNHEY and CDR2 SMNVEV (reference sequence). V shed 3 bases and J shed 3 bases, with 11 bases lying between them. The CDR3 DNA reads as TGTGCCAGCAGTTTCGGAGGGAGTCACTATGGCTACACCTTC. Protein product: CASSFGGSHYGYTF.

V and J are TRBV7-6 and TRBJ1-1, with 8 bases fitting TRBD1. Germline lookup yields CDR1 SGHVS and CDR2 FNYEAQ. The CDR3 loop spans 15 amino acids. With V trimmed by 4 bases and J by 4 bases, 8 bases remained unmatched. The CDR3 sequence is CASSSMGQGATEAFF. The CDR3 bases are TGTGCCAGCAGCTCGATGGGTCAGGGGGCCACTGAAGCTTTCTTT.

The chain has TRBV18 and TRBJ2-3; D not resolved. V shed 4 bases and J shed 2 bases, with 16 bases lying between them. The CDR3 covers 16 residues. The germline CDR1 and CDR2 sequences are KGHSH and LQKENI. CDR3 residues: CASSRNSLQTTDTQYF. For the CDR3, the DNA is TGTGCCAGCTCACGAAATAGTCTGCAGACCACAGATACGCAGTATTTT.

This chain connects TRBV28 to TRBJ1-2; a possible D gene is TRBD1 (5 bases). This CDR3 contains 14 residues. Germline CDR1 and CDR2: MDHEN and SYDVKM. Trimming took off 6 bases at V and 8 bases at J, with 19 bases between the two ends. CDR3 DNA: TGTGCCAGCAGGTCGCAAGGGGTGACGATCGGCTACACCTTC. Translation: CASRSQGVTIGYTF.

J is TRBJ1-2 and V is TRBV19, with 7 bases lining up with TRBD1. J was trimmed by 2 bases and V by 5 bases; bases with no gene match: 5. The CDR3 runs 14 residues. The germline V gene has CDR1 LNHDA and CDR2 SQIVND (reference sequence). The CDR3 spells CASSHQGQNYGYTF. The CDR3, as DNA: TGTGCCAGTAGTCACCAGGGACAGAACTATGGCTACACCTTC.

V is TRBV6-5 and J is TRBJ2-1; D unclear. The V and J ends lost 7 bases and 6 bases respectively, with 19 bases between them. This CDR3 comprises 15 residues. Germline CDR1 is MNHEY and CDR2 is SVGAGI. The CDR3 protein is CASIPPGRVGNEQFF. As DNA, the CDR3 is TGTGCCAGCATTCCCCCCGGCCGGGTTGGCAATGAGCAGTTCTTC.

This sequence joins TRBV5-1 and TRBJ2-3; 13 bases are a match to TRBD2. The CDR3 is 16 amino acids. After removal of 4 bases from V and 1 base from J, the junction contained 3 bases not matched to a gene. Per germline, CDR1 SGHRS and CDR2 YFSETQ. The CDR3 nucleotides read TGCGCCAGCAGCGGAGGGACTAGCGGGGGCACAGATACGCAGTATTTT. Its protein product is CASSGGTSGGTDTQYF.

The chain is built from TRBV7-8 and TRBJ2-3; TRBD2 might be the D (6 bases). The V and J ends lost 0 bases and 4 bases respectively, with 8 bases between them. Germline CDR1 reads SGHVS; CDR2 reads FQNEAQ. The CDR3 has 14 amino acids. Here the CDR3 reads CASSLATSADTQYF. The CDR3 nucleotides read TGTGCCAGCAGCTTAGCGACTAGTGCAGATACGCAGTATTTT.

This chain uses TRBV6-6 with TRBJ2-1; tentative D call: TRBD2 (5 bases). Germline CDR1 MNHNY, CDR2 SVGAGI (reference sequence). The CDR3 totals 11 residues. Trimming removed 7 bases from V and 6 bases from J, with 7 bases in between. CDR3 residues: CASTRGNEQFF. The CDR3, as DNA: TGTGCCAGCACCCGGGGCAATGAGCAGTTCTTC.

The chain links TRBV19 to TRBJ2-1; D is undetermined. V was pared by 5 bases and J by 8 bases, with 7 bases between. The CDR3 has 11 residues. The germline V gene encodes CDR1 LNHDA and CDR2 SQIVND (reference sequence). CDR3 amino acids: CASSSLYEQFF. The DNA for the CDR3 is TGTGCCAGTAGTTCGTTATATGAGCAGTTCTTC.

The chain uses TRBV5-1 and TRBJ2-5; D remains unclear. Germline V lookup: CDR1 SGHRS, CDR2 YFSETQ. V was pared by 2 bases and J by 4 bases, with 24 bases between. CDR3 length: 18 residues. The DNA for the CDR3 is TGCGCCAGCAGCTTAGAGCCCCTGACCCTCCAAGGCGGAGAGACCCAGTACTTC. It codes for CASSLEPLTLQGGETQYF. Looking up the rest from reference TRBV5-1 and TRBJ2-5 gives the full variable domain: KAGVTQTPRYLIKTRGQQVTLSCSPISGHRSVSWYQQTPGQGLQFLFEYFSETQRNKGNFPGRFSGRQFSNSRSEMNVSTLELGDSALYLCASSLEPLTLQGGETQYFGPGTRLLVL.

The chain has TRBV4-3 and TRBJ1-1, with a possible D match to TRBD1 (6 bases). Trimming shortened V by 4 bases and J by 3 bases, and 12 bases separated the two germline ends. Germline assignment: CDR1 LGHNA and CDR2 YSLEER. This CDR3 contains 14 residues. The CDR3 loop reads CASSPSGVDTEAFF. In nucleotides, the CDR3 is TGCGCCAGCAGCCCGTCAGGGGTCGACACTGAAGCTTTCTTT.

The rearrangement uses TRBV28 and TRBJ2-3; 9 bases align to TRBD1. The V gene's germline CDR1 is MDHEN and CDR2 SYDVKM. The CDR3 totals 16 residues. V was clipped by 6 bases and J by 4 bases; unmatched bases: 11. Written as DNA, the CDR3 is TGTGCCAGCAGACCCCTCGGGACAGGGAAATCAGATACGCAGTATTTT. Its protein product is CASRPLGTGKSDTQYF.

J is TRBJ1-5 and V is TRBV18; D gene unclear. The germline V and J ends were trimmed by 0 bases and 0 bases, with 6 bases remaining between them. This CDR3 is 15 amino acids long. The V gene's germline CDR1 is KGHSH and CDR2 LQKENI. CDR3 coding DNA: TGTGCCAGCTCACCACCGGTAACTAGCAATCAGCCCCAGCATTTT. Translated, it gives CASSPPVTSNQPQHF.

The chain carries TRBV1 and TRBJ1-6. TRBV1 is labeled a pseudogene. The CDR3 runs to 16 residues. The CDR3 coding sequence is TGCACCAGCAGCCAAGCCGGGGGATTTCGGGGGTCACCCCTCCACTTT. Translating gives CTSSQAGGFRGSPLHF.

The chain is built from TRBV7-8 and TRBJ1-5; D possibly corresponds to TRBD1 (6 bases). The CDR3 loop spans 17 amino acids. Looked up from germline, CDR1 is SGHVS and CDR2 is FQNEAQ. V was shortened by 5 bases and J by 5 bases, with 22 bases between the two germline ends. DNA of the CDR3: TGTGCCAGCAGCCTTAGGACAGTTGCGGCCCGTGATCAGCCCCAGCATTTT. Protein: CASSLRTVAARDQPQHF.

The chain has TRBV27 and TRBJ2-1, with 9 bases fitting TRBD2. The ends lost 5 bases at V and 6 bases at J; junction bases unmatched: 11. Germline lookup yields CDR1 MNHEY and CDR2 SMNVEV (reference sequence). The CDR3 is 16 residues long. The CDR3 protein is CASSPPMGGGGNEQFF. CDR3 in DNA: TGTGCCAGCAGTCCCCCGATGGGCGGGGGGGGCAATGAGCAGTTCTTC.

The J gene is TRBJ2-7, the V gene TRBV6-5; D call uncertain. The germline gives CDR1 MNHEY, CDR2 SVGAGI. The CDR3 loop spans 14 amino acids. Deletions cut 6 bases from V and 2 bases from J, with 14 bases between. CDR3 sequence reads: CASSRGGGTYEQYF. In DNA, the CDR3 is TGTGCCAGCAGCAGAGGTGGTGGAACCTACGAGCAGTACTTC.

The chain's CDR3 is CASANARDQPQHF. DNA of the CDR3: TGTGCCAGTGCCAACGCCCGCGATCAGCCCCAGCATTTT. The chain joins TRBV19 to TRBJ1-5; D is ambiguous. CDR1 is LNHDA and CDR2 is SQIVND in the germline V gene (reference sequence). V shed 8 bases and J shed 5 bases, with 13 bases lying between them. The CDR3 has 13 residues.

This rearrangement joins TRBV6-6 to TRBJ1-1, with D hard to call. CDR3 size: 13 residues. CDR1 is MNHNY and CDR2 is SVGAGI in the germline V gene (reference sequence). V lost 1 base and J 6 bases, leaving 9 bases between the germline ends. The CDR3 loop reads CASSYLVGSEAFF. CDR3 nucleotides: TGTGCCAGCAGTTACTTGGTCGGATCTGAAGCTTTCTTT.

V and J are TRBV5-5 and TRBJ1-6, with a possible D match to TRBD1 (5 bases). V lost 2 bases to trimming and J lost 7 bases, with 19 bases between them. CDR3 length equals 17 residues. Germline CDR1 reads SGHKS; CDR2 reads YYEKEE (reference sequence). CDR3 sequence reads: CASSLAHPSGLNSPLHF. CDR3 DNA sequence: TGTGCCAGCAGCTTAGCCCACCCTTCAGGGTTGAATTCACCCCTCCACTTT.

This clone came up a few times. The CDR3 loop is CASSFRGTYTYEQYF. The CDR3 DNA reads TGTGCCAGCAGCTTTAGGGGGACATACACCTACGAGCAGTACTTC. The rearrangement joins TRBV5-6 to TRBJ2-7; D perhaps matches TRBD1 (6 bases). CDR3 length equals 15 residues. CDR1 and CDR2 (germline): SGHDT, YYEEEE. V was trimmed by 2 bases and J by 2 bases, leaving 14 bases between them.